These 9 T cell receptor beta chains were all obtained from the same sample, sequenced in a study of TIL therapy for anti-PD-1-resistant metastatic lung cancer. The libraries were made with immunoSEQ v3. Assay: immunoSEQ multiplex PCR; the TCRdb copy retains only in-frame clones and omits some. The sample has 52,000 or so clones, about 81% seen once. Noted time point: pre-treatment sample, taken before nivolumab and TIL therapy. The sample here was blood, taken at baseline. The receptors were sampled from a person aged 25-79 years with non-small cell lung cancer.

J is TRBJ2-1 and V is TRBV30, with 10 nucleotides matching TRBD1. Germline V gives CDR1 GTSNPN, CDR2 SVGIG (reference sequence). The CDR3 consists of 15 residues. J gave up 5 bases and V 0 bases, and 4 bases lay outside the gene matches. The CDR3 region has the DNA TGTGCCTGGAGTGTACCGGGACAGGGGAACAATGAGCAGTTCTTC. Amino acid sequence: CAWSVPGQGNNEQFF.

The rearrangement joins TRBV15 to TRBJ1-5; TRBD1 might be the D (5 bases). The CDR3 consists of 14 residues. The V end lost 1 base, the J end lost 4 bases, and 8 bases lay between the germline ends. Germline V lookup: CDR1 LNHNV, CDR2 YYDKDF (reference sequence). The CDR3 region is CATSRGQLNQPQHF. DNA for the CDR3: TGTGCCACCAGCAGAGGACAGTTAAATCAGCCCCAGCATTTT.

The chain uses TRBV15 and TRBJ2-1; 13 bases are a match to TRBD2. The V gene's germline CDR1 is LNHNV and CDR2 YYDKDF (reference sequence). The CDR3 is made up of 15 amino acids. The ends lost 5 bases at V and 9 bases at J; junction bases unmatched: 7. CDR3 DNA sequence: TGTGCCACCAGCTTCGGACTAGCGGGAGTCGGTGAGCAGTTCTTC. Translating gives CATSFGLAGVGEQFF. Looking up the rest from reference TRBV15 and TRBJ2-1 gives the full variable domain: DAMVIQNPRYQVTQFGKPVTLSCSQTLNHNVMYWYQQKSSQAPKLLFHYYDKDFNNEADTPDNFQSRRPNTSFCFLDIRSPGLGDTAMYLCATSFGLAGVGEQFFGPGTRLTVL.

The rearrangement joins TRBV6-5 to TRBJ2-7, with D maybe TRBD1 (5 bases). The CDR3 consists of 13 residues. Per germline, CDR1 MNHEY and CDR2 SVGAGI. V was trimmed by 2 bases and J by 6 bases, leaving 11 bases between them. The CDR3 spells CASSYGATSEQYF. Here the CDR3 DNA reads TGTGCCAGCAGTTACGGGGCCACCAGCGAGCAGTACTTC.

This chain links TRBV12-3 or TRBV12-4 with TRBJ1-6; D might be TRBD1 (5 bases). V was pared by 3 bases and J by 10 bases, with 10 bases between. There are 13 residues in the CDR3. This CDR3 is CASSLGPSSPLHF. CDR3 sequence (DNA): TGTGCCAGCAGTTTGGGACCCTCATCACCCCTCCACTTT.

V usage is TRBV1 and J usage is TRBJ1-1. TRBV1 represents a pseudogene. The length of the CDR3 is 11 residues. The CDR3 sequence is CTSSQDFGAFF. The CDR3 coding sequence is TGCACCAGCAGCCAAGATTTTGGAGCTTTCTTT.

The chain is built from TRBV6-5 and TRBJ2-7; D might be TRBD1 (6 bases). The ends were cut back, 6 bases at V and 6 bases at J, with 15 bases in the middle. Germline assignment: CDR1 MNHEY and CDR2 SVGAGI. CDR3 size: 13 residues. CDR3 amino acids: CASRQGILREQYF. The CDR3, as DNA: TGTGCCAGCAGACAGGGAATTCTTCGCGAGCAGTACTTC.

This clone has a count of ten or more. The sample has other DNA sequences that encode this CDR3 too. The chain links TRBV7-9 to TRBJ1-2, with D unclear. The CDR3 has 14 residues. V dropped 0 bases and J dropped 0 bases, with 5 bases sitting between them. Per the germline V gene, CDR1 is SEHNR and CDR2 is FQNEAQ (reference sequence). The CDR3, as DNA: TGTGCCAGCAGCTTAGCCGGAGCTAACTATGGCTACACCTTC. This encodes CASSLAGANYGYTF. Based on the CDR3 plus reference TRBV7-9 and TRBJ1-2, the full variable domain is DTGVSQNPRHKITKRGQNVTFRCDPISEHNRLYWYRQTLGQGPEFLTYFQNEAQLEKSRLLSDRFSAERPKGSFSTLEIQRTEQGDSAMYLCASSLAGANYGYTFGSGTRLTVV.

The chain has TRBV6-2 or TRBV6-3 and TRBJ2-3; TRBD2 matches at 10 bases. Germline CDR1 is MNHEY and CDR2 is SVGEGT. J lost 4 bases, V lost 2 bases, and 0 bases had no gene match. CDR3 size: 14 residues. The DNA of the CDR3 is TGTGCCAGCAGTTACGGGACTAGCGCAGATACGCAGTATTTT. As protein: CASSYGTSADTQYF.